This T cell receptor (beta chain) was captured by sequencing in a study of blood T cell repertoires in COVID-19. Study-wide context: The study drew acute and convalescent COVID-19 samples from the United States, Italy and Spain. The analysed material was cDNA or gDNA that came from T cells, B-cell-depleted T cells, or PBMCs.

Looked up from germline, CDR1 is MDHEN and CDR2 is SYDVKM. V shed 5 bases and J shed 3 bases, with 15 bases lying between them. This CDR3 has 15 amino acids. Authors' analysis steps: Scientists estimated how many nucleated cells there were by amplifying reference gene primers. TCRdb's table, derived via immunoSEQ multiplex PCR, lists solely in-frame clones and lacks some. Clone size and the V and J calls come from that table; the DNA yielded D and trimming. The data show more than 60,000 clones, with roughly 90% seen just once and approximately 5.8% held by the top ten. The chain carries TRBV28 and TRBJ2-3; no firm D call. Sample: peripheral blood. The source of this sequence is a middle-aged man with acute or convalescent COVID-19. The CDR3 protein is CASSPNQAWTDTQYF. Here the CDR3 DNA reads TGTGCCAGCAGTCCCAACCAGGCTTGGACAGATACGCAGTATTTT.